The 11 T cell receptor beta chains given below trace back to one sample, sequenced in a study of OX40 agonist ivuxolimab in advanced cancers. Some clones are missing from TCRdb's copy, which holds only in-frame ones; the method was immunoSEQ multiplex PCR. The repertoire holds tens of thousands of clones, with over 75% as singletons. Specimen: CD4+ or CD8+ T cells sorted from blood, collected in a trial of the OX40 agonist ivuxolimab. The origin of the receptors is an adult with an advanced solid tumor such as melanoma, head and neck, liver or kidney cancer.

The chain recombines TRBV6-5 with TRBJ2-7; 10 nucleotides align to TRBD1. The CDR3 is 16 amino acids. From germline, CDR1 is MNHEY and CDR2 SVGAGI. V was clipped by 0 bases and J by 6 bases; unmatched bases: 8. The CDR3 DNA reads as TGTGCCAGCAGTTACTCGGGAAGGACAGGGGGGGCCGAGCAGTACTTC. Translation: CASSYSGRTGGAEQYF.

The chain employs TRBV19 and TRBJ2-7; 8 bases map to TRBD1. Per germline, CDR1 LNHDA and CDR2 SQIVND (reference sequence). This CDR3 is built from 14 residues. J was trimmed by 4 bases and V by 7 bases; bases with no gene match: 9. CDR3 DNA sequence: TGTGCCAGTAAGCAGGGGGCGGCTTCTTACGAGCAGTACTTC. Its translation: CASKQGAASYEQYF.

This chain links TRBV14 with TRBJ1-1, with D hard to call. Trimming removed 1 base from V and 2 bases from J, with 11 bases in between. Germline CDR1 SGHDN, CDR2 FVKESK. The CDR3 totals 15 residues. The CDR3 sequence: CASSQVGLINTEAFF. The CDR3 DNA is TGTGCCAGCAGCCAAGTTGGACTGATTAACACTGAAGCTTTCTTT. Using reference TRBV14 and TRBJ1-1 for the parts outside the CDR3, the full variable domain is EAGVTQFPSHSVIEKGQTVTLRCDPISGHDNLYWYRRVMGKEIKFLLHFVKESKQDESGMPNNRFLAERTGGTYSTLKVQPAELEDSGVYFCASSQVGLINTEAFFGQGTRLTVV.

The CDR3: CASSLALGPGTQYF. Written as DNA, the CDR3 is TGCGCCAGCAGCTTGGCGCTGGGGCCGGGTACGCAGTATTTT. The rearrangement joins TRBV5-1 to TRBJ2-3; a possible D gene is TRBD1 (5 bases). The CDR3 contains 14 residues. V was pared by 0 bases and J by 8 bases, with 13 bases between. Germline V gives CDR1 SGHRS, CDR2 YFSETQ.

A word on this clone: One end of the junction does not line up with germline, which may come from a read error. The chain is built from TRBV2 and TRBJ2-3; TRBD2 agrees at 10 bases. Germline-derived CDR1 and CDR2 are SNHLY and FYNNEI. This CDR3 contains 17 residues. The CDR3 coding sequence is TGTGCCAGCAGCGAAGCCCAAGCGGGAGGGAGCACAGATACGCAGTATTTT. This gives the protein CASSEAQAGGSTDTQYF.

The V gene is TRBV9, the J gene TRBJ2-1; 7 bases line up with TRBD2. Per the germline V gene, CDR1 is SGDLS and CDR2 is YYNGEE. The CDR3 extends over 14 amino acids. V was pared by 4 bases and J by 7 bases, with 8 bases of the junction left unmatched. This chain's CDR3 is CASSSRLASNEQFF. The CDR3 bases are TGTGCCAGCAGCTCGCGACTAGCTTCGAATGAGCAGTTCTTC.

This clone was seen only a few times. V is TRBV27 and J is TRBJ1-3, with unresolved D. This CDR3 has 14 residues. CDR1 and CDR2 from the germline V gene are MNHEY and SMNVEV (reference sequence). The CDR3 region is CVKASPLRGNTIYF. CDR3 in DNA: TGTGTCAAAGCCAGCCCTCTCCGTGGAAACACCATATATTTT.

In DNA form, the CDR3 reads TGTGCCACGTTCCAGACTAGGAGGACCACCGGGGAGCTGTTTTTT. Its translation: CATFQTRRTTGELFF. This chain connects TRBV6-5 to TRBJ2-2, with a weak D call TRBD2 (6 bases). Trimming stripped 10 bases from V and 4 bases from J, with 19 bases between. CDR3 size: 15 residues. Germline CDR1 reads MNHEY; CDR2 reads SVGAGI.

The chain uses TRBV7-2 and TRBJ1-5; D may be TRBD1 (5 bases). The V gene lost 3 bases and the J gene lost 6 bases, with 12 bases spanning the gap. Germline-derived CDR1 and CDR2 are SGHTA and FQGNSA. The CDR3 is made up of 14 amino acids. The CDR3 here is CASSLTGLSQPQHF. In DNA, the CDR3 is TGTGCCAGCAGCTTGACGGGGCTGAGTCAGCCCCAGCATTTT.

This chain links TRBV9 with TRBJ2-5; possible D gene TRBD2, 5 bases. Germline lookup yields CDR1 SGDLS and CDR2 YYNGEE. Trimming took off 0 bases at V and 2 bases at J, with 14 bases between the two ends. CDR3 length: 16 residues. Written as DNA, the CDR3 is TGTGCCAGCAGCGTAGCTACCGGAGGCGGTCAAGAGACCCAGTACTTC. Protein sequence: CASSVATGGGQETQYF.

Worth noting for this clone: In the same sample, other DNA sequences code for this CDR3. This chain uses TRBV19 with TRBJ1-5; unclear D gene. The CDR3 is made up of 13 amino acids. Trimming took 1 base from V and 4 from J, leaving 5 bases between them. Per the germline V gene, CDR1 is LNHDA and CDR2 is SQIVND (reference sequence). The DNA of the CDR3 is TGTGCCAGTAGTATAGGAAGAAATCAGCCCCAGCATTTT. Protein: CASSIGRNQPQHF.